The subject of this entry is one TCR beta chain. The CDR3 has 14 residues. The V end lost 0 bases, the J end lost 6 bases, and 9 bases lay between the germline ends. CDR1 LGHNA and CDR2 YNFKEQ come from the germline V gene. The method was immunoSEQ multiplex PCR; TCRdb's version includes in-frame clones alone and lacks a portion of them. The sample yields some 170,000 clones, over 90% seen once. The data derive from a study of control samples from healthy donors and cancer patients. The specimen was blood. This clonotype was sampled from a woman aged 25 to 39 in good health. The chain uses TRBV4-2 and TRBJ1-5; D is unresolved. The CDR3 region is CASSQDQGSQPQHF. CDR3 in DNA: TGTGCCAGCAGCCAAGATCAAGGGAGTCAGCCCCAGCATTTT.